The text below deals with one T cell receptor beta chain. Its antigen is still unknown. With 60 Vbeta and 13 Jbeta primers, the PCR was carried out. Clones were sequenced by immunoSEQ multiplex PCR, and TCRdb holds only the in-frame ones, with some missing. This repertoire comprises about 190,000 clones; its ten largest clones make up under 1%. This entry is derived from a study of cytomegalovirus exposure and HLA in healthy donors. The study, taken as a whole, reports: Near-uniform donor sequencing depth was presumed by presence/absence analyses. Per a later analysis, fewer than 20,000 TCR beta sequences showed association with HLA alleles at 0.05 false discovery rate. Later on, analysis showed that most CMV-associated TCR beta chains appeared to be HLA-restricted.

This clonotype was sampled from a woman aged 25 to 39 in good health and CMV-seropositive. Sequencing was carried out using PBMCs.

This CDR3 is CASSLAGDQPQHF. The CDR3 nucleotides read TGTGCCAGCAGCTTAGCCGGAGATCAGCCCCAGCATTTT. The chain carries TRBV7-6 and TRBJ1-5; D not certain. Trimming stripped 0 bases from V and 5 bases from J, with 5 bases between. CDR1 is SGHVS and CDR2 is FNYEAQ in the germline V gene. The CDR3 totals 13 residues.